This T cell receptor (beta chain) was found in a study of regulatory T cells in long-lasting Graves disease. This clonotype showed up just a few times. Time point described: newly diagnosed GD, antithyroid drugs for less than 3 months. Generation of the TCR library employed RNA extracted from PBMCs. Libraries of TCR beta came from iRepertoire HTBI primers plus Arm-PCR of CDR3 regions. TCRdb redid the calling of the multiplex PCR reads with MiXCR, one entry per CDR3 protein. The sample lists about 560,000 distinct CDR3 sequences, around 16% occurring once. The CDR3 contains 14 residues. From germline, CDR1 is SGHRS and CDR2 YFSETQ. Between the trimmed V and J ends, which lost 4 bases and 7 bases, there was a span of 17 bases. These data also formed part of another study, on T cells in Graves' hyperthyroidism and ophthalmopathy.

The sample consisted of peripheral blood mononuclear cells (PBMCs), taken at new diagnosis, from a patient treated with antithyroid drugs. This receptor was obtained from a man between 18 and 35 years old with Graves disease. The chain links TRBV5-1 to TRBJ1-2; D might be TRBD1 (5 bases). As DNA, the CDR3 is TGCGCCAGCAGCCCAAGGGGACCCCCCAGTGGCTACACCTTC. Translating gives CASSPRGPPSGYTF.